This paragraph reports one T cell receptor (beta chain). The antigen is undetermined. The data are from a study of regulatory T cells in long-lasting Graves disease. Findings and caveats of the study: The TCR repertoire of persistent Graves' patients was less diverse than that of newly diagnosed ones. Persistent disease exhibited a predilection for TRBV28, TRBJ1-2 and TRBJ2-5. The researchers studied only peripheral blood, not thyroid tissue.

Indicated time point: newly diagnosed GD, antithyroid drugs for less than 3 months. PBMC-extracted RNA yielded the TCR library. An endocrinology department in Xi'an, China, recruited the patients. The germline CDR1 and CDR2 sequences are MDHEN and SYDVKM. This CDR3 has 15 residues. V was pared by 4 bases and J by 6 bases, with 8 bases of the junction left unmatched. To make TCR beta libraries, researchers used iRepertoire HTBI primers and Arm-PCR of CDR3 regions. MiXCR, applied by TCRdb to the multiplex PCR reads, yields one record per CDR3 protein. The sample records approximately 310,000 distinct CDR3 sequences, 15% to 20% being singletons.

This sequence was found in a female donor with Graves disease. The rearrangement joins TRBV28 to TRBJ2-7; 11 positions match TRBD2. The sample in question was peripheral blood mononuclear cells (PBMCs), obtained at new diagnosis, from a patient treated with antithyroid drugs. CDR3 in DNA: TGTGCCAGCAGTTCCCGGCTAGCGGGAGGATCCGAGCAGTACTTC. This gives the protein CASSSRLAGGSEQYF.